This TCR beta chain comes out of a study of T-cell memory formation after mild COVID-19. TCRdb ran MiXCR on the 5' RACE reads and lists one entry per CDR3 protein. Counted here are almost 350,000 distinct CDR3 sequences, 20% to 25% occurring once; the ten biggest clones make up around 20%. In germline, CDR1 is KGHDR, CDR2 SFDVKD. The CDR3 extends over 11 amino acids. Between the trimmed V and J ends, which lost 1 base and 5 bases, there was a span of 1 base. V usage is TRBV24-1 and J usage is TRBJ2-5, with D uncertain. This clonotype originated in a man between 18 and 35 years old who had mild COVID-19 (a few samples of this study predate the infection). Cell type and time point are not known. Material: PBMCs or a T cell subset sorted from them (not recorded which). The CDR3 reads CATSDFETQYF. For the CDR3, the DNA is TGTGCCACCAGTGATTTTGAGACCCAGTACTTC.